These T cell receptor beta chains were read from a single sample in a study of T-cell reconstitution after alpha-beta-depleted transplantation in children. Via MiXCR, TCRdb re-called the PCR reads, giving one row per CDR3 protein. Among about 580,000 distinct CDR3 sequences, 25% to 30% were seen once, and the ten largest hold 30% to 45%. Sequencing was performed on PBMCs, taken before TCRalphabeta/CD19-depleted stem cell transplant. The receptors stem from a boy under two years old with Wiskott-Aldrich syndrome, due to receive a stem cell transplant. CDR3s include the opening cysteine and the closing phenylalanine or tryptophan. The D gene is left open where the match is weak. Where a row states a size, it is once, few, many or the class of an expanded clone; other rows omit it.

v_gene	j_gene	d_gene	abundance	CDR3nt	CDR3aa
TRBV19	TRBJ2-7	NA	NA	TGTGCCAGTAGTATTAAGGGAAGCTCCTACGAGCAGTACTTC	CASSIKGSSYEQYF
TRBV7-9	TRBJ2-2	NA	few	TGTGCCAGCAGCTTAGGTGCTCTTCGGGGGACCGGGGAGCTGTTTTTT	CASSLGALRGTGELFF
TRBV9	TRBJ2-3	NA	few	TGTGCCAGCAGCGTACTCGAAAAAAGCACAGATACGCAGTATTTT	CASSVLEKSTDTQYF
TRBV5-7	TRBJ2-1	NA	NA	TGTGCCAGCAGCCCGGGGGTCCTGGGCTCGGGGGATGAGCAGTTCTTC	CASSPGVLGSGDEQFF
TRBV5-1	TRBJ2-5	TRBD2	NA	TGCGCCAGCAGCTTGAGATCCGGGACTAGCGTATTAGAGACCCAGTACTTC	CASSLRSGTSVLETQYF
TRBV6-6	TRBJ1-1	NA	NA	TGTGCCAGCAAACCCAGGGAGGGGACTGAAGCTTTCTTT	CASKPREGTEAFF
TRBV7-2	TRBJ2-7	TRBD2	NA	TGTGCCAACAGCTTAGCCCCCGGACTAGCGGGACGTTTAGGTACCTACGAGCAGTACTTC	CANSLAPGLAGRLGTYEQYF
TRBV20-1	TRBJ2-4	TRBD2	NA	TGCAGTGCTAGATATTTGGGGACTAGCTTAGCCAAAAACATTCAGTACTTC	CSARYLGTSLAKNIQYF
TRBV27	TRBJ2-1	TRBD2	NA	TGTGCCAGCAGTTTATTCAGACTAGCGGGCTCTCGCAATGAGCAGTTCTTC	CASSLFRLAGSRNEQFF
TRBV20-1	TRBJ1-1	TRBD1	NA	TGCAGTGCTAGAGATCCAAGGACAGGGGGCCTTGAAGCTTTCTTT	CSARDPRTGGLEAFF
TRBV5-1	TRBJ1-2	TRBD1	NA	TGCGCCAGCAGCTTGTCGGGGACAGGGGGTGGCTACACCTTC	CASSLSGTGGGYTF
TRBV12-5	TRBJ2-1	NA	NA	TGTGCTAGTGGTTTGTCACGGGGCAATGAGCAGTTCTTC	CASGLSRGNEQFF
TRBV12-3/TRBV12-4	TRBJ2-1	TRBD1	NA	TGTGCCAGCAGTCCAGGGACAGGCTCTAACAATGAGCAGTTCTTC	CASSPGTGSNNEQFF
TRBV6-2/TRBV6-3	TRBJ2-2	TRBD1	few	TGTGCCAGCAGTCACCAGCTCGGGACAGGGGTGTATTGGGGAAACACCGGGGAGCTGTTTTTT	CASSHQLGTGVYWGNTGELFF
TRBV29-1	TRBJ2-7	NA	few	TGCAGCGTTGGCAGCCAGTTAGAGGAGCAGTACTTC	CSVGSQLEEQYF
TRBV19	TRBJ2-2	TRBD1	few	TGTGCCAGTATCCCCAGGGGGCTTGGCACCGGGGAGCTGTTTTTT	CASIPRGLGTGELFF
TRBV5-5	TRBJ2-2	TRBD1	once	TGTGCCAGCAGGTCATCGGGGACAGGGTATCCCGGGGAGCTGTTTTTT	CASRSSGTGYPGELFF
TRBV27	TRBJ2-3	NA	NA	TGTGCCAGCAGTTTGTCGGGGCCTCGCACAGATACGCAGTATTTT	CASSLSGPRTDTQYF
TRBV5-1	TRBJ2-7	TRBD1	few	TGCGCCAGCAGCTTGGCCACGACAGGGGACGAGCAGTACTTC	CASSLATTGDEQYF
TRBV2	TRBJ1-5	TRBD1	NA	TGTGCCAGCAGCGCTGAACAGGGGGCCCAGCCCCAGCATTTT	CASSAEQGAQPQHF
TRBV5-1	TRBJ2-5	TRBD1	NA	TGCGCCAGCAGCTTGGCGACAGGGTTGGAGACCCAGTACTTC	CASSLATGLETQYF
TRBV7-9	TRBJ2-7	TRBD2	NA	TGTGCCAGCAGCTTAGATGGACGGCGGGGGGAGCAGTACTTC	CASSLDGRRGEQYF
TRBV7-9	TRBJ1-3	TRBD1	NA	TGTGCCAGCAGTCCCCCACAGGGGACTGGAAACACCATATATTTT	CASSPPQGTGNTIYF
TRBV27	TRBJ2-1	NA	NA	TGTGCCAGCGGACTGCCGACTTTCCTTGAGCAGTTCTTC	CASGLPTFLEQFF
TRBV29-1	TRBJ1-1	NA	NA	TGCAGCGTTGAAAGGTCTAATACAGGGTCAGCTTTCTTT	CSVERSNTGSAFF
TRBV4-1	TRBJ2-7	TRBD2	few	TGCGCCAGCAGCCAAGCTCTAGCGGGAGGTGAGCAGTACTTC	CASSQALAGGEQYF
TRBV20-1	TRBJ2-5	TRBD2	NA	TGCAGTGCCACGGGACTAGCGGGAGCGGAGACCCAGTACTTC	CSATGLAGAETQYF
TRBV5-1	TRBJ1-1	NA	few	TGCGCCAGCAGCAAATCGGAACATATGAACACTGAAGCTTTCTTT	CASSKSEHMNTEAFF
TRBV19	TRBJ2-1	TRBD1	NA	TGTGCCAGTAGTACAGGACAGGGTGCGTGGCATGAGCAGTTCTTC	CASSTGQGAWHEQFF
TRBV14	TRBJ1-1	NA	few	TGTGCCAGCAGCAGCCTCGGGGGGAACCCTGAAGCTTTCTTT	CASSSLGGNPEAFF
TRBV7-3	TRBJ1-5	NA	few	TGTGCCAGCAGTTGGGGAAAATACGATAGCAATCAGCCCCAGCATTTT	CASSWGKYDSNQPQHF
TRBV20-1	TRBJ2-3	NA	NA	TGCAGTGCTAGAGAGGTGATGGGGCGGGGAGGCACAGATACGCAGTATTTT	CSAREVMGRGGTDTQYF
TRBV28	TRBJ1-5	NA	NA	TGTGCCAGCAGGCGAGGCCGGAATAGCAATCAGCCCCAGCATTTT	CASRRGRNSNQPQHF
TRBV4-1	TRBJ2-3	TRBD2	few	TGCGCCAGCAGCCAAGACAAGCGGGAGGGCCGGGCGACAGATACGCAGTATTTT	CASSQDKREGRATDTQYF
TRBV3-1	TRBJ2-7	TRBD2	NA	TGTGCCAGCAGCCTAGCGGGAGTGGGCGAGCAGTACTTC	CASSLAGVGEQYF
TRBV3-1	TRBJ1-1	NA	few	TGTGCCAGCAGCCAAGGCCGAAGAGAAAGACAGAACACTGAAGCTTTCTTT	CASSQGRRERQNTEAFF
TRBV5-1	TRBJ2-1	TRBD2	few	TGCGCCAGCAGCCCGATCACACCCGTGGGACTAGCGGGCAATGAGCAGTTCTTC	CASSPITPVGLAGNEQFF
TRBV28	TRBJ1-6	NA	few	TGTGCCAGCAGCAGAGGGGGGGAATCACCCCTCCACTTT	CASSRGGESPLHF
TRBV20-1	TRBJ2-7	NA	NA	TGCAGTGCTAGTGACCGAGCCACCTACGAGCAGTACTTC	CSASDRATYEQYF
TRBV27	TRBJ1-2	TRBD1	NA	TGTGCCAGCAGTTACAGGGGAGTTGACTATGGCTACACCTTC	CASSYRGVDYGYTF
TRBV27	TRBJ2-7	NA	few	TGTGCCAGCGGCGGGACAGCCTGGAAGCACGAGCAGTACTTC	CASGGTAWKHEQYF